Sequencing of this TCR beta chain was carried out in a study of cytomegalovirus exposure and HLA in healthy donors. Study results and limitations: Earlier analysis looked at TCR beta V segments, and most were productive about 90% or about 30% of the time.

Turning to this clone: Its antigen is not known.

Use of 60 Vbeta and 13 Jbeta primers characterized the PCR. Sequencing used immunoSEQ multiplex PCR; TCRdb keeps in-frame clones, though not all of them. The sample yields approximately 130,000 clones, roughly 70% seen once. Material for sequencing was PBMCs. This receptor was obtained from a man between 50 and 59 years old in good health and CMV-seropositive.

The CDR3 nucleotides are TGTGCCAGTAGTATAGGCACAGGGAGCATCTACGAGCAGTACTTC. Encoded protein: CASSIGTGSIYEQYF. The chain links TRBV19 to TRBJ2-7; a weak D match, TRBD1 (6 bases). Germline V gene data show CDR1 as LNHDA and CDR2 as SQIVND (reference sequence). The V end lost 1 base, the J end lost 3 bases, and 13 bases lay between the germline ends. The CDR3 runs to 15 residues.